The 27 T cell receptor beta chains listed next were all sequenced from one sample in a study of technical replicates of blood from a few donors. Clones were read by immunoSEQ multiplex PCR, and TCRdb kept only the in-frame ones, dropping some. The profile shows about 83,000 clones, just under 95% of them singletons. Specimen: T cells isolated from PBMCs. These receptors came from a human donor in good health.

The rearrangement uses TRBV2 and TRBJ2-1; 11 bases fit TRBD2. The CDR3 spans 13 residues. In germline, CDR1 is SNHLY, CDR2 FYNNEI. Trimming took 5 bases from V and 8 from J; bases not matched to a gene: 2. In nucleotides, the CDR3 is TGTGCCAGCAGTTCACTAGCGGGAGATGAGCAGTTCTTC. It is translated as CASSSLAGDEQFF.

The CDR3, as DNA: TGTGCCAGCAGTTGGACTAGCGGGAGGTACGAGCAGTACTTC. Residues: CASSWTSGRYEQYF. The rearrangement uses TRBV28 and TRBJ2-7; 14 bases match TRBD2. Per germline, CDR1 MDHEN and CDR2 SYDVKM. J was trimmed by 4 bases and V by 4 bases; bases with no gene match: 0. This CDR3 comprises 14 residues. Full variable domain (remainder filled in from reference TRBV28 and TRBJ2-7): DVKVTQSSRYLVKRTGEKVFLECVQDMDHENMFWYRQDPGLGLRLIYFSYDVKMKEKGDIPEGYSVSREKKERFSLILESASTNQTSMYLCASSWTSGRYEQYFGPGTRLTVT.

The chain uses TRBV7-2 and TRBJ2-1, with D possibly matching TRBD2 (6 bases). V was clipped by 2 bases and J by 7 bases, with 9 bases between them. The germline CDR1 and CDR2 sequences are SGHTA and FQGNSA. The CDR3 runs 13 residues. The CDR3: CASSLRGKNEQFF. The CDR3 nucleotides are TGTGCCAGCAGCTTACGGGGGAAAAATGAGCAGTTCTTC.

DNA for the CDR3: TGTGCCAGCAGCCTTCTAGCGGGAGATGAGCAGTTCTTC. Residues: CASSLLAGDEQFF. V gene TRBV27 combines with J gene TRBJ2-1, with 10 bases fitting TRBD2. In germline, CDR1 is MNHEY, CDR2 SMNVEV (reference sequence). There are 13 residues in the CDR3. With V trimmed by 6 bases and J by 8 bases, 4 bases remained unmatched.

This chain uses TRBV19 with TRBJ2-7; TRBD1 agrees at 7 bases. The germline CDR1 and CDR2 sequences are LNHDA and SQIVND (reference sequence). Trimming took 3 bases from V and 5 from J; bases not matched to a gene: 13. The CDR3 sequence is 16 residues long. CDR3 amino acids: CASSIVFSGQTNEQYF. The CDR3 bases are TGTGCCAGTAGTATCGTCTTCTCGGGACAGACGAACGAGCAGTACTTC. The complete variable domain, with remaining parts taken from reference TRBV19 and TRBJ2-7, reads DGGITQSPKYLFRKEGQNVTLSCEQNLNHDAMYWYRQDPGQGLRLIYYSQIVNDFQKGDIAEGYSVSREKKESFPLTVTSAQKNPTAFYLCASSIVFSGQTNEQYFGPGTRLTVT.

The V and J genes are TRBV28 and TRBJ1-5; D uncertain. Trimming removed 2 bases from V and 6 bases from J, with 11 bases in between. Germline V lookup: CDR1 MDHEN, CDR2 SYDVKM. The CDR3 has 14 amino acids. DNA for the CDR3: TGTGCCAGCAGTTTAAGCCGGGATGGTCAGCCCCAGCATTTT. Encoded protein: CASSLSRDGQPQHF.

J is TRBJ1-5 and V is TRBV27; the D gene is possibly TRBD1 (6 bases). CDR1 is MNHEY and CDR2 is SMNVEV in the germline V gene (reference sequence). V was trimmed by 4 bases and J by 2 bases, leaving 12 bases between them. The CDR3 has 15 amino acids. In DNA, the CDR3 is TGTGCCAGCAGTTACAGGGTCGGTCGCAATCAGCCCCAGCATTTT. Protein: CASSYRVGRNQPQHF.

The genes are TRBV15 and TRBJ1-3; D remains ambiguous. The CDR3 loop spans 17 amino acids. Germline V gene sequence: CDR1 LNHNV, CDR2 YYDKDF (reference sequence). Trimming removed 0 bases from V and 0 bases from J, with 12 bases in between. CDR3 coding DNA: TGTGCCACCAGCAGAGATACCCTTAGCCGCTCTGGAAACACCATATATTTT. This codes for CATSRDTLSRSGNTIYF.

This sequence joins TRBV21-1 and TRBJ1-5. TRBV21-1 is designated a pseudogene. The CDR3 has 14 residues. DNA for the CDR3: TGTGCCAGCAGCCGAGAGGGCAGCGATCAGCCCCAGCATTTT. As protein: CASSREGSDQPQHF.

The table lists this clone with a count of one. This chain joins TRBV9 and TRBJ2-4, with D possibly TRBD1 on 6 matching bases. Germline V gene sequence: CDR1 SGDLS, CDR2 YYNGEE. The CDR3 is 16 amino acids. V was cut by 0 bases and J by 1 base, with 11 bases left in between. CDR3 nucleotides: TGTGCCAGCAGCGTAGGGGCAGGGGATGCCAAAAACATTCAGTACTTC. Encoded protein: CASSVGAGDAKNIQYF.

The CDR3 protein is CASSRLNHGAADYGYTF. CDR3 sequence (DNA): TGTGCCAGCAGCCGACTGAACCACGGAGCTGCGGACTATGGCTACACCTTC. The V gene is TRBV27, the J gene TRBJ1-2; D not resolved. V lost 6 bases to trimming and J lost 3 bases, with 23 bases between them. This CDR3 is 17 amino acids long. Germline V gives CDR1 MNHEY, CDR2 SMNVEV (reference sequence).

V is TRBV5-1 and J is TRBJ2-7; 7 bases match TRBD1. V lost 0 bases, J lost 1 base, and 4 bases stayed unmatched. The CDR3 loop spans 15 amino acids. CDR1 and CDR2 from the germline V gene are SGHRS and YFSETQ. The chain's CDR3 is CASSLAPQGSYEQYF. The DNA of the CDR3 is TGCGCCAGCAGCTTGGCTCCACAGGGGTCCTACGAGCAGTACTTC.

The gene calls are TRBV10-3 and TRBJ1-1, with 11 nucleotides matching TRBD1. From germline, CDR1 is ENHRY and CDR2 SYGVKD. V lost 9 bases to trimming and J lost 3 bases; unmatched junction nucleotides: 3. The CDR3 length is 13 residues. CDR3: CAIQGQGDTEAFF. CDR3 DNA: TGTGCCATACAGGGACAGGGGGACACTGAAGCTTTCTTT.

The chain uses TRBV20-1 and TRBJ2-3, with 8 positions matching TRBD1. The CDR3 covers 11 residues. The germline V gene encodes CDR1 DFQATT and CDR2 SNEGSKA (reference sequence). After removal of 4 bases from V and 6 bases from J, the junction contained 0 bases not matched to a gene. CDR3 sequence (DNA): TGCAGTGCTAACAGGGGGGATACGCAGTATTTT. Encoded protein: CSANRGDTQYF.

This chain links TRBV18 with TRBJ2-6, with TRBD1 matching over 7 bases. Trimming cost V 3 bases and J 2 bases; bases outside gene matches: 4. Germline assignment: CDR1 KGHSH and CDR2 LQKENI. This CDR3 has 16 amino acids. This CDR3 reads CASSPDRATGANVLTF. The CDR3 region has the DNA TGTGCCAGCTCACCTGACAGGGCAACTGGGGCCAACGTCCTGACTTTC.

J is TRBJ2-1 and V is TRBV29-1; D is ambiguous. The CDR3 totals 14 residues. Germline CDR1 is SQVTM and CDR2 is ANQGSEA. Deletions cut 5 bases from V and 3 bases from J, with 14 bases between. The CDR3 reads CSVRRGFGYNEQFF. CDR3 DNA sequence: TGCAGCGTTCGGCGAGGTTTCGGCTACAATGAGCAGTTCTTC.

This chain uses TRBV4-1 with TRBJ1-5; D perhaps matches TRBD1 (6 bases). Germline V lookup: CDR1 MGHRA, CDR2 YSYEKL. V shed 0 bases and J shed 5 bases, with 11 bases lying between them. CDR3 length: 15 residues. CDR3 nucleotides: TGCGCCAGCAGCCAAGATGGACAGTGGGATCAGCCCCAGCATTTT. This codes for CASSQDGQWDQPQHF.

The chain recombines TRBV18 with TRBJ1-6; D not resolved. Germline values: CDR1 KGHSH, CDR2 LQKENI. V was shortened by 2 bases and J by 6 bases, with 14 bases between the two germline ends. CDR3 length: 16 amino acids. The CDR3 DNA follows: TGTGCCAGCTCACCAGATAAGGCAGGCCGTAATTCACCCCTCCACTTT. Its protein is CASSPDKAGRNSPLHF.

This chain uses TRBV6-1 with TRBJ1-4, with D maybe TRBD1 (5 bases). V lost 3 bases to trimming and J lost 6 bases, with 14 bases between them. The germline V gene encodes CDR1 MNHNS and CDR2 SASEGT. The CDR3 is 15 amino acids. The CDR3 DNA follows: TGTGCCAGCAGTGATCATTGGGCGGGGGATGAAAAACTGTTTTTT. This sequence encodes CASSDHWAGDEKLFF.

This rearrangement joins TRBV6-5 to TRBJ2-1; D unclear. V lost 2 bases and J 5 bases, leaving 13 bases between the germline ends. CDR3 length: 15 amino acids. Germline CDR1 MNHEY, CDR2 SVGAGI. This CDR3 reads CASSYSRSSHNEQFF. The CDR3 nucleotides are TGTGCCAGCAGTTACAGCCGGAGTAGCCACAATGAGCAGTTCTTC.

The chain links TRBV9 to TRBJ2-5; TRBD2 agrees at 8 bases. The CDR3 has 15 amino acids. Germline V gives CDR1 SGDLS, CDR2 YYNGEE. V gave up 3 bases and J gave up 5 bases; unmatched junction bases: 9. CDR3 nucleotide sequence: TGTGCCAGCAGCGGCCCTGGACTAGCTGGGGAGACCCAGTACTTC. Its protein product is CASSGPGLAGETQYF.

V gene TRBV28 combines with J gene TRBJ2-7; 11 bases fit TRBD2. V trimming: 6 bases; J trimming: 3 bases; junction bases outside the gene matches: 7. This CDR3 comprises 15 residues. Germline V lookup: CDR1 MDHEN, CDR2 SYDVKM. The CDR3 region is CASSTPSGGFYEQYF. CDR3 bases: TGTGCCAGCAGCACCCCTAGCGGGGGGTTCTACGAGCAGTACTTC.

The chain combines TRBV5-1 with TRBJ2-1; no definite D call. From germline, CDR1 is SGHRS and CDR2 YFSETQ. The V end was cut by 2 bases, the J end by 0 bases, with 12 bases between. The length of the CDR3 is 16 residues. CDR3 bases: TGCGCCAGCAGCTTTGAGGTCTACGGCTCCTACAATGAGCAGTTCTTC. This sequence encodes CASSFEVYGSYNEQFF.

This chain links TRBV10-2 with TRBJ2-7; D possibly corresponds to TRBD1 (6 bases). This CDR3 is built from 15 residues. V shed 4 bases and J shed 2 bases, with 15 bases lying between them. The germline CDR1 and CDR2 sequences are WSHSY and SAAADI. The CDR3 bases are TGCGCCAGCAGTGTCGTTTTGGGACAAGCCTACGAGCAGTACTTC. Its protein is CASSVVLGQAYEQYF.

CDR3 in DNA: TGTGCCAGCAGTGAAATCGGGACAGGGGTTTACCCGCCTGAAGAGACCCAGTACTTC. Translating it yields CASSEIGTGVYPPEETQYF. This chain uses TRBV2 with TRBJ2-5, with 10 bases aligning to TRBD1. CDR3 length: 19 residues. Germline CDR1 is SNHLY and CDR2 is FYNNEI. Unmatched junction bases numbered 15, after V lost 2 bases and J lost 3 bases.

This sequence joins TRBV6-5 and TRBJ1-4, with D possibly being TRBD1 (6 bases). Deletions cut 6 bases from V and 0 bases from J, with 14 bases between. CDR1 MNHEY and CDR2 SVGAGI come from the germline V gene. The CDR3 loop spans 16 amino acids. The CDR3 DNA reads as TGTGCCAGCAGCTACGTCGCAGGGGCAACTAATGAAAAACTGTTTTTT. As protein: CASSYVAGATNEKLFF.

The CDR3 DNA follows: TGTGCCAGCAGCCCAAGAGCGGGAGGGGGTAACACAGATACGCAGTATTTT. Translation gives CASSPRAGGGNTDTQYF. This chain links TRBV5-4 with TRBJ2-3, with 10 bases fitting TRBD2. Trimming took 4 bases from V and 2 from J; bases not matched to a gene: 10. Germline CDR1 and CDR2: SGHNT and YYREEE (reference sequence). The CDR3 has 17 amino acids.